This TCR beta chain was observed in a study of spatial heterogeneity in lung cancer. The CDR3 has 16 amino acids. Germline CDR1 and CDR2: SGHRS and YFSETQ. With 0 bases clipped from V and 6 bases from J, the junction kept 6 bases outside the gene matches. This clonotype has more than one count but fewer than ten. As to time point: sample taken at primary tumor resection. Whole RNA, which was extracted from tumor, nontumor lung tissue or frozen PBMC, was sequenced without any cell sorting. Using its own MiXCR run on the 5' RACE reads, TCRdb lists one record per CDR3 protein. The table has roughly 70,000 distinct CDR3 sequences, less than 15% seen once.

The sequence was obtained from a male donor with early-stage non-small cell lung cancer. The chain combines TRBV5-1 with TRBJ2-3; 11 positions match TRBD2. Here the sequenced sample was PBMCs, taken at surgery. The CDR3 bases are TGCGCCAGCAGCTTGGCGGCTAGCGGGAGGCTGGATACGCAGTATTTT. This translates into CASSLAASGRLDTQYF.